The T cell receptor (beta chain) under discussion was sequenced for a study of molecular identifiers for immune sequencing clone quantification. The study, taken as a whole, reports: Clones of above 20 RNA copies carried over 97% of effector molecules; in naive cells they carried under 1%. Spiked Jurkat TCR RNA equivalent to one cell reportedly surfaced among over 850,000 naive cells. Same-barcode identical TCR molecules could make highly expanded clones look smaller than they are.

CDR1 is MNHEY and CDR2 is SVGEGT in the germline V gene. The CDR3 is 15 residues long. Trimming cost V 0 bases and J 4 bases, with 12 bases left between them. Researchers sorted naive CD8 T cells as cells that were CD8+CD4-CCR7+CD45RA+. TCRdb independently ran MiXCR on the PCR reads; one entry per CDR3 protein. The sample shows about 320,000 distinct CDR3 sequences, 20% to 25% of them seen only once. This clonotype was seen repeatedly, ten times or more. Its antigen is still unknown. This receptor was identified in a human donor in good health. Some libraries in this study had Jurkat cell RNA spiked in. The sample consisted of naive CD8+ T cells from blood, with Jurkat cell RNA spiked in. As to subset: FACS-sorted CD8+CD4-CCR7+CD45RA+ naive T cells. V gene TRBV6-2 or TRBV6-3 combines with J gene TRBJ1-1; possible D gene TRBD1, 6 bases. The CDR3 region is CASSYSAGAGTEAFF. In nucleotides, the CDR3 is TGTGCCAGCAGTTACTCTGCGGGGGCAGGCACTGAAGCTTTCTTT.